This T cell receptor (beta chain) originates from a study of molecular identifiers for immune sequencing clone quantification. The CDR3 has 15 residues. V lost 5 bases, J lost 5 bases, and 9 bases stayed unmatched. The germline V gene encodes CDR1 SEHNR and CDR2 FQNEAQ (reference sequence). The sorting of naive CD8 T cells used the CD8+CD4-CCR7+CD45RA+ phenotype. Many counts were recorded for this clonotype. TCRdb itself ran the PCR reads through MiXCR, one entry per CDR3 protein. The sample consists of tens of thousands of distinct CDR3 sequences, approximately 25% of them appearing once. The chain is built from TRBV7-9 and TRBJ2-3; TRBD1 agrees at 8 bases. Sequencing was carried out using naive CD8+ T cells from blood, with Jurkat cell RNA spiked in. Subset of the sample: FACS-sorted CD8+CD4-CCR7+CD45RA+ naive T cells. This TCR derives from a human donor in good health. Some libraries in this study had Jurkat cell RNA spiked in. CDR3 loop: CASSLRTGSVDTQYF. In DNA form, the CDR3 reads TGTGCCAGCAGCCTTAGGACAGGGTCAGTAGATACGCAGTATTTT.